Below are 30 T cell receptor beta chains sequenced from a single sample in a study of OX40 agonist ivuxolimab in advanced cancers. The protocol was immunoSEQ multiplex PCR, while the TCRdb copy is restricted to in-frame clones and leaves out a portion. Among 65,000 to 80,000 clones listed, around nine tenths were seen once. The specimen comprised CD4+ or CD8+ T cells sorted from blood, sampled in a trial of the OX40 agonist ivuxolimab. These receptors all stem from an adult with an advanced solid tumor such as melanoma, head and neck, liver or kidney cancer.

The chain links TRBV7-8 to TRBJ2-1, with D uncertain. There are 18 residues in the CDR3. Germline assignment: CDR1 SGHVS and CDR2 FQNEAQ. V gave up 0 bases and J gave up 0 bases, with 15 bases separating them. CDR3 nucleotides: TGTGCCAGCAGCTTAGCCTATCCCCTGGAAAGCTCCTACAATGAGCAGTTCTTC. Translating it yields CASSLAYPLESSYNEQFF.

This chain uses TRBV2 with TRBJ2-7; 7 bases are a match to TRBD1. The CDR3 covers 14 residues. From germline, CDR1 is SNHLY and CDR2 FYNNEI. V lost 3 bases and J lost 3; bases outside the gene matches: 5. CDR3 in DNA: TGTGCCAGCAGTGAGCGAGCAGGGGGCTACGAGCAGTACTTC. The encoded protein is CASSERAGGYEQYF.

The CDR3 region has the DNA TGCGCCAGCAGCTCGGTAGACAGGGAAGCTTCTGGGGCCAACGTCCTGACTTTC. Amino acids: CASSSVDREASGANVLTF. The V call is TRBV5-1, the J call TRBJ2-6; 7 bases are a match to TRBD1. V lost 3 bases, J lost 1 base, and 10 bases stayed unmatched. Germline V gives CDR1 SGHRS, CDR2 YFSETQ. The CDR3 consists of 18 residues.

CDR3 in amino acids: CASSIAGEFYEQYF. CDR3 DNA sequence: TGTGCCAGCAGTATAGCGGGAGAGTTTTACGAGCAGTACTTC. The chain joins TRBV27 to TRBJ2-7; 9 bases are a match to TRBD2. The CDR3 runs to 14 residues. Trimming cost V 5 bases and J 4 bases; bases outside gene matches: 6. CDR1 and CDR2 from the germline V gene are MNHEY and SMNVEV (reference sequence).

The chain is built from TRBV6-4 and TRBJ2-1; D is undetermined. This CDR3 spans 13 amino acids. Germline values: CDR1 MRHNA, CDR2 SNTAGT. V was trimmed by 3 bases and J by 1 base, leaving 4 bases between them. CDR3 loop: CASSDTSYNEQFF. In nucleotides, the CDR3 is TGTGCCAGCAGTGATACATCCTACAATGAGCAGTTCTTC.

This chain links TRBV18 with TRBJ1-1; possible D gene TRBD1, 5 bases. V lost 3 bases, J lost 5 bases, and 16 bases lay in between. The CDR3 totals 15 residues. Per the germline V gene, CDR1 is KGHSH and CDR2 is LQKENI. For the CDR3, the DNA is TGTGCCAGCTCACCGGGGGTAGGACGGGGGACTGAAGCTTTCTTT. This sequence encodes CASSPGVGRGTEAFF.

The DNA for the CDR3 is TGTGCCAGCAGCTTGCAGGGAGGCGGGGGCTACACCTTC. It specifies CASSLQGGGGYTF. The V and J genes are TRBV11-3 and TRBJ1-2, with TRBD1 as a possible D gene (5 bases). This CDR3 is 13 amino acids long. Trimming took off 3 bases at V and 8 bases at J, with 13 bases between the two ends. Germline V lookup: CDR1 SGHNT, CDR2 YENEEA.

This chain links TRBV5-5 with TRBJ2-1, with TRBD2 identical over 8 bases. Germline-derived CDR1 and CDR2 are SGHKS and YYEKEE (reference sequence). J lost 10 bases, V lost 4 bases, and 7 bases had no gene match. This CDR3 region has 13 residues. CDR3 protein: CASSLGASGEQFF. Here the CDR3 DNA reads TGTGCCAGCAGCCTCGGGGCTAGCGGGGAGCAGTTCTTC.

J is TRBJ1-4 and V is TRBV28, with a tentative D call TRBD1 (5 bases). V was clipped by 1 base and J by 0 bases, with 9 bases between them. Germline V gives CDR1 MDHEN, CDR2 SYDVKM. This CDR3 spans 16 amino acids. The DNA for the CDR3 is TGTGCCAGCAGTTTATTCCAGGGCTCAACTAATGAAAAACTGTTTTTT. Translating gives CASSLFQGSTNEKLFF.

The chain recombines TRBV5-4 with TRBJ2-5; TRBD2 agrees at 7 bases. Germline assignment: CDR1 SGHNT and CDR2 YYREEE (reference sequence). V was pared by 7 bases and J by 2 bases, with 14 bases of the junction left unmatched. This CDR3 has 16 amino acids. CDR3: CASFEWGGAAQETQYF. The CDR3 nucleotides read TGTGCCAGCTTCGAATGGGGGGGAGCGGCTCAAGAGACCCAGTACTTC.

This sequence joins TRBV4-1 and TRBJ2-3; 7 bases fit TRBD1. CDR1 MGHRA and CDR2 YSYEKL come from the germline V gene. Losses at the gene ends were 9 bases for V and 3 bases for J; bases not matched to a gene: 9. CDR3 length: 14 residues. The DNA for the CDR3 is TGCGCCAGTAGTCGGGACAGAGTTACAGATACGCAGTATTTT. Translation: CASSRDRVTDTQYF.

The count of this clone is one. The chain combines TRBV7-9 with TRBJ2-3, with TRBD2 matching 8 bases. Germline assignment: CDR1 SEHNR and CDR2 FQNEAQ (reference sequence). CDR3 size: 15 residues. Trimming cost V 4 bases and J 4 bases; bases outside gene matches: 7. The CDR3 here is CASSWSSGSADTQYF. CDR3 coding DNA: TGTGCCAGCAGCTGGTCCAGCGGGAGTGCAGATACGCAGTATTTT.

J is TRBJ2-1 and V is TRBV7-6; 11 bases are a match to TRBD2. The germline CDR1 and CDR2 sequences are SGHVS and FNYEAQ. Trimming removed 5 bases from V and 4 bases from J; junction bases left unmatched: 4. The CDR3 runs 15 residues. As DNA, the CDR3 is TGTGCCAGCAGCCCGGGACTAGCGGTATACAATGAGCAGTTCTTC. The encoded protein is CASSPGLAVYNEQFF.

The chain is built from TRBV18 and TRBJ1-2; no clear D gene. V dropped 2 bases and J dropped 2 bases, with 6 bases sitting between them. The CDR3 has 13 residues. CDR1 and CDR2 from the germline V gene are KGHSH and LQKENI. The CDR3 DNA follows: TGTGCCAGCTCACCAGACGGGAACTATGGCTACACCTTC. As protein: CASSPDGNYGYTF.

This chain joins TRBV27 and TRBJ2-1; a possible D gene is TRBD1 (5 bases). The V end lost 6 bases, the J end lost 3 bases, and 9 bases lay between the germline ends. The CDR3 runs to 13 residues. Germline V gene lookup returns CDR1 MNHEY and CDR2 SMNVEV (reference sequence). For the CDR3, the DNA is TGTGCCAGCAGGCAGGGAAACTACAATGAGCAGTTCTTC. Protein: CASRQGNYNEQFF.

The V and J genes are TRBV7-2 and TRBJ1-5; no definite D call. V was clipped by 0 bases and J by 6 bases, with 6 bases between them. Germline V gene data show CDR1 as SGHTA and CDR2 as FQGNSA. CDR3 length: 13 amino acids. In nucleotides, the CDR3 is TGTGCCAGCAGCTTAGCTGTTCGTCAGCCCCAGCATTTT. It translates to CASSLAVRQPQHF.

The chain combines TRBV6-5 with TRBJ1-1; no clear D. CDR1 is MNHEY, CDR2 SVGAGI, per germline. Trimming took 0 bases from V and 14 from J, leaving 10 bases between them. The CDR3 has 11 residues. The CDR3 region is CASSYSGRCFF. The CDR3 region has the DNA TGTGCCAGCAGTTACTCGGGTAGGTGCTTCTTT.

V is TRBV4-1 and J is TRBJ2-2, with 7 nucleotides matching TRBD1. V lost 4 bases, J lost 0 bases, and 2 bases stayed unmatched. In germline, CDR1 is MGHRA, CDR2 YSYEKL. This CDR3 comprises 15 residues. CDR3 coding DNA: TGCGCCAGCAGCCCCGGGACAGCGAACACCGGGGAGCTGTTTTTT. This codes for CASSPGTANTGELFF.

In this sample, this clone turned up once. This sample includes further DNA sequences coding for the same CDR3. The chain recombines TRBV5-1 with TRBJ2-2, with TRBD2 identical over 11 bases. The CDR3 covers 17 residues. CDR1 SGHRS and CDR2 YFSETQ come from the germline V gene. The junction had 1 base not matched to a gene; V was cut back by 0 bases and J by 0 bases. CDR3 protein: CASSLGLAGTNTGELFF. CDR3 in DNA: TGCGCCAGCAGCTTGGGACTAGCGGGAACGAACACCGGGGAGCTGTTTTTT.

The chain uses TRBV12-5 and TRBJ2-7, with TRBD2 matching over 7 bases. From germline, CDR1 is LGHNT and CDR2 FRNRAP. V dropped 0 bases and J dropped 4; count of bases not matched to a gene: 9. The CDR3 runs to 16 residues. The CDR3 DNA follows: TGTGCTAGTGGTTTGGTAGTAAGCGGGGAGCCTTACGAGCAGTACTTC. Translated, it gives CASGLVVSGEPYEQYF. Together with reference TRBV12-5 and TRBJ2-7, the CDR3 gives the full variable domain: DARVTQTPRHKVTEMGQEVTMRCQPILGHNTVFWYRQTMMQGLELLAYFRNRAPLDDSGMPKDRFSAEMPDATLATLKIQPSEPRDSAVYFCASGLVVSGEPYEQYFGPGTRLTVT.

The chain carries TRBV5-1 and TRBJ2-3; 9 bases match TRBD1. V gave up 4 bases and J gave up 5 bases; unmatched junction bases: 8. Germline-derived CDR1 and CDR2 are SGHRS and YFSETQ. The CDR3 covers 15 residues. The CDR3 region is CASSPTTGGIDTQYF. CDR3 nucleotides: TGCGCCAGCAGCCCTACGACAGGGGGAATAGATACGCAGTATTTT.

The chain is built from TRBV7-8 and TRBJ2-7, with D tentatively TRBD2 (5 bases). V lost 6 bases, J lost 0 bases, and 15 bases lay in between. The CDR3 loop spans 15 amino acids. CDR1 is SGHVS, CDR2 FQNEAQ, per germline. CDR3 coding DNA: TGTGCCAGCAGACCTACGGGAAGGAACTCCTACGAGCAGTACTTC. Its translation is CASRPTGRNSYEQYF. Full variable domain (outside the CDR3, taken from reference TRBV7-8 and TRBJ2-7): GAGVSQSPRYKVAKRGQDVALRCDPISGHVSLFWYQQALGQGPEFLTYFQNEAQLDKSGLPSDRFFAERPEGSVSTLKIQRTQQEDSAVYLCASRPTGRNSYEQYFGPGTRLTVT.

This clone was seen just once. The chain links TRBV5-6 to TRBJ2-4, with D unclear. V lost 4 bases and J lost 0, with 5 bases in between. From germline, CDR1 is SGHDT and CDR2 YYEEEE. There are 13 residues in the CDR3. The CDR3 DNA reads as TGTGCCAGCAGCGAAACAGCCAAAAACATTCAGTACTTC. This gives the protein CASSETAKNIQYF.

This clone was observed a few times. The chain employs TRBV7-9 and TRBJ2-1, with D perhaps matching TRBD2 (6 bases). Trimming removed 6 bases from V and 0 bases from J, with 9 bases in between. Germline loops: CDR1 SEHNR, CDR2 FQNEAQ (reference sequence). The CDR3 totals 14 residues. In DNA, the CDR3 is TGTGCCAGCAGGGGGGGAGGCTCCTACAATGAGCAGTTCTTC. It encodes CASRGGGSYNEQFF.

The chain is built from TRBV10-1 and TRBJ1-3; D is perhaps TRBD1 (5 bases). Per the germline V gene, CDR1 is WNHNN and CDR2 is SYGVQD (reference sequence). This CDR3 spans 15 amino acids. Trimming cost V 9 bases and J 0 bases, with 15 bases left between them. This CDR3 is CARGIGDLSGNTIYF. As DNA, the CDR3 is TGCGCCAGGGGGATAGGGGACCTCTCTGGAAACACCATATATTTT.

This clone was detected once. The chain couples TRBV15 to TRBJ1-5; 11 bases fit TRBD1. V lost 3 bases to trimming and J lost 7 bases; unmatched junction nucleotides: 5. This CDR3 has 15 amino acids. Germline loops: CDR1 LNHNV, CDR2 YYDKDF (reference sequence). For the CDR3, the DNA is TGTGCCACCAGCAGGGACAGGGGGCAGGGACAGCCCCAGCATTTT. Translated: CATSRDRGQGQPQHF. The entire variable domain, with the rest obtained from reference TRBV15 and TRBJ1-5, is as follows: DAMVIQNPRYQVTQFGKPVTLSCSQTLNHNVMYWYQQKSSQAPKLLFHYYDKDFNNEADTPDNFQSRRPNTSFCFLDIRSPGLGDTAMYLCATSRDRGQGQPQHFGDGTRLSIL.

This chain uses TRBV4-2 with TRBJ1-3; D is perhaps TRBD1 (6 bases). V was cut by 0 bases and J by 3 bases, with 9 bases left in between. Germline V gene sequence: CDR1 LGHNA, CDR2 YNFKEQ. The CDR3 totals 15 residues. The CDR3 here is CASSQEGGGGNTIYF. As DNA, the CDR3 is TGTGCCAGCAGCCAAGAAGGGGGTGGTGGAAACACCATATATTTT.

The rearrangement links TRBV27 to TRBJ1-4, with a weak D call TRBD1 (5 bases). CDR1 and CDR2 (germline): MNHEY, SMNVEV (reference sequence). Trimming pared 5 bases from V and 6 bases from J, leaving 13 bases between. There are 14 residues in the CDR3. In DNA form, the CDR3 reads TGTGCCAGCAGTCCACGGGGCCCTCATGAAAAACTGTTTTTT. The encoded protein is CASSPRGPHEKLFF. Filled out from reference TRBV27 and TRBJ1-4, the complete variable domain reads EAQVTQNPRYLITVTGKKLTVTCSQNMNHEYMSWYRQDPGLGLRQIYYSMNVEVTDKGDVPEGYKVSRKEKRNFPLILESPSPNQTSLYFCASSPRGPHEKLFFGSGTQLSVL.

This clone was picked up one time. CDR3 sequence: CAISESDGQRSISYEQYF. The CDR3 nucleotides are TGTGCCATCAGTGAGTCCGACGGACAGCGAAGTATATCCTACGAGCAGTACTTC. The V call is TRBV10-3, the J call TRBJ2-5; D is perhaps TRBD1 (6 bases). TRBJ2-7 matches the DNA end more closely, so the J call is doubtful. Germline V gene sequence: CDR1 ENHRY, CDR2 SYGVKD. The CDR3 spans 18 residues.

The gene calls are TRBV27 and TRBJ2-3; D remains ambiguous. The germline CDR1 and CDR2 sequences are MNHEY and SMNVEV (reference sequence). This CDR3 has 12 residues. V gave up 4 bases and J gave up 2 bases, with 4 bases separating them. DNA for the CDR3: TGTGCCAGCAGTTCTTTCACAGATACGCAGTATTTT. The encoded protein is CASSSFTDTQYF.